This TCR beta chain came from a study of blood T cells in healthy people across ages. Background on the study: About one barcoded beta molecule per two T cells came from capture by template switching.

Next came a second PCR, run for roughly 6 to 11 cycles, which used a sample-barcoded 5' primer along with a J-beta primer mix. TCRdb processed the 5' RACE reads anew with MiXCR; each CDR3 protein has one entry. The data show some 880,000 distinct CDR3 sequences, with 36% seen just once and 10% to 15% held by the top ten. About this clonotype: Its antigen is not known.

Each sample had at least 6.5 million PBMCs isolated. Points from the study as a whole: The fall in TCR beta diversity per million T cells was roughly linear with age. Naive T cell percentage showed a strong correlation with TCR beta diversity.

From germline, CDR1 is SGDLS and CDR2 YYNGEE. The CDR3 has 14 residues. V lost 0 bases to trimming and J lost 4 bases, with 10 bases between them. The rearrangement links TRBV9 to TRBJ1-2; D gene uncertain. Sequenced material: blood. The TCR sequence derives from a young man in good health. CDR3 DNA sequence: TGTGCCAGCAGCGTAGGCGACGGCTCCTATGGCTACACCTTC. Amino acid sequence: CASSVGDGSYGYTF.